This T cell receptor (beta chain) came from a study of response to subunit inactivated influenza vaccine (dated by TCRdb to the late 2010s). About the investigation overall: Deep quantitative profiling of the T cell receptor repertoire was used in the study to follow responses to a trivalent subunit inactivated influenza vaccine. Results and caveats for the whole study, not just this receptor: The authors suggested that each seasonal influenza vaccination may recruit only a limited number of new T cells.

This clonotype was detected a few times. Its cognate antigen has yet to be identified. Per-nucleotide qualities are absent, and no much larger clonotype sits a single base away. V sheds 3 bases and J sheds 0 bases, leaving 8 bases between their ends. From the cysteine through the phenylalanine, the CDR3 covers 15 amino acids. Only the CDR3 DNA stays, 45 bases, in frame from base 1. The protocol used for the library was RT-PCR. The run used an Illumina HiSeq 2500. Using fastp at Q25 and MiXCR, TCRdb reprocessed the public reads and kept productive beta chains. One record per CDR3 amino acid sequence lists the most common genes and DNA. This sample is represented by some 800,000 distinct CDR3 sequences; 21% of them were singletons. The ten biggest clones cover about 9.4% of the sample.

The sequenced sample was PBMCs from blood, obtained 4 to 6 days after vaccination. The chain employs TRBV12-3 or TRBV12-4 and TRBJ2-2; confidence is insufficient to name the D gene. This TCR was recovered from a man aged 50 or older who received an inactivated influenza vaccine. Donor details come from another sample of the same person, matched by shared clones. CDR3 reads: CASSFIWANTGELFF. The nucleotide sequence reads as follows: TGTGCCAGCAGTTTTATTTGGGCGAACACCGGGGAGCTGTTTTTT.